This T cell receptor beta chain was observed in a study of T-cell reconstitution after alpha-beta-depleted transplantation in children. CDR3 length equals 15 residues. Germline V CDR1 and CDR2: LNHDA, SQIVND (reference sequence). The J segment lost 4 bases and the V segment lost 5 bases, leaving 3 bases of the junction unmatched. Construction of the TCRbeta library involved unique molecular identifiers. TCRdb ran MiXCR on the PCR reads and lists one entry per CDR3 protein. The table has 250,000 to 350,000 distinct CDR3 sequences, about 10% seen once. Sequencing was performed on PBMCs from the stem cell graft donor, taken from the stem cell graft. The chain couples TRBV19 to TRBJ2-1; 12 bases align to TRBD2. This receptor was obtained from a human donor who donated a stem cell graft to a child with SCID. Here the CDR3 reads CASSASGGAYNEQFF. The DNA of the CDR3 is TGTGCCAGTAGTGCTAGCGGGGGGGCGTACAATGAGCAGTTCTTC.